This T cell receptor (beta chain) came from a study of regulatory T cells in long-lasting Graves disease. General study findings and limits: Persistent Graves' patients possessed reduced TCR diversity relative to recently diagnosed ones. Newly diagnosed disease favored TRBV20-1 and TRBJ2-1 over persistent disease.

Investigators prepared the TCR beta libraries by applying iRepertoire HTBI primers and Arm-PCR of CDR3 regions. TCRdb re-derived calls from the multiplex PCR reads in MiXCR, one entry per CDR3 protein. The data hold fewer than 450,000 distinct CDR3 sequences, with around 21% observed a single time. The time point denotes: persistent/refractory GD, antithyroid drugs over 5 years with positive TRAb. PBMCs provided the RNA from which the TCR library was made. The germline V gene encodes CDR1 SNHLY and CDR2 FYNNEI. Trimming at V came to 2 bases and at J to 12 bases, leaving 15 bases not matched to a gene. CDR3 length equals 15 residues. This clonotype was detected ten times or more. What it recognizes is unknown.

The receptor comes from a female donor with Graves disease. The chain recombines TRBV2 with TRBJ2-7, with 8 bases fitting TRBD2. Sample: peripheral blood mononuclear cells (PBMCs), taken when the disease was refractory, from a patient treated with antithyroid drugs. CDR3 bases: TGTGCCAGCAGTGAAAGAGCTAGCGGGCCGCAAAGGCTGTACTTC. Translating it yields CASSERASGPQRLYF.